This T cell receptor (beta chain) was sequenced for a study of cytomegalovirus exposure and HLA in healthy donors. Study conclusions and caveats: In an earlier analysis, productive rearrangement rates for most beta V segments clustered near 87% or 30%. Trimming of TCR beta V- and J-genes showed a link, identified in a later analysis, to a missense DCLRE1C variant. The study put 150 or so TCR beta chains on its list as cytomegalovirus-associated.

PCR was performed using 60 Vbeta and 13 Jbeta primers. The protocol was immunoSEQ multiplex PCR, while the TCRdb copy is restricted to in-frame clones and leaves out a portion. The table has 100,000 or so clones, 60% to 85% seen once. The CDR3 runs 14 residues. Germline V gives CDR1 LGHNA, CDR2 YSLEER. V was pared by 4 bases and J by 10 bases, with 14 bases between. With regard to this clone: Its antigen is not known.

Sequences were obtained from PBMCs. J is TRBJ1-6 and V is TRBV4-3, with D possibly being TRBD1 (6 bases). This receptor was identified in a man aged 40-55 years in good health and CMV-seronegative. The CDR3 DNA is TGCGCCAGCAGCCGGCTACAAACAGGGTCACCCCTCCACTTT. Translated, it gives CASSRLQTGSPLHF.